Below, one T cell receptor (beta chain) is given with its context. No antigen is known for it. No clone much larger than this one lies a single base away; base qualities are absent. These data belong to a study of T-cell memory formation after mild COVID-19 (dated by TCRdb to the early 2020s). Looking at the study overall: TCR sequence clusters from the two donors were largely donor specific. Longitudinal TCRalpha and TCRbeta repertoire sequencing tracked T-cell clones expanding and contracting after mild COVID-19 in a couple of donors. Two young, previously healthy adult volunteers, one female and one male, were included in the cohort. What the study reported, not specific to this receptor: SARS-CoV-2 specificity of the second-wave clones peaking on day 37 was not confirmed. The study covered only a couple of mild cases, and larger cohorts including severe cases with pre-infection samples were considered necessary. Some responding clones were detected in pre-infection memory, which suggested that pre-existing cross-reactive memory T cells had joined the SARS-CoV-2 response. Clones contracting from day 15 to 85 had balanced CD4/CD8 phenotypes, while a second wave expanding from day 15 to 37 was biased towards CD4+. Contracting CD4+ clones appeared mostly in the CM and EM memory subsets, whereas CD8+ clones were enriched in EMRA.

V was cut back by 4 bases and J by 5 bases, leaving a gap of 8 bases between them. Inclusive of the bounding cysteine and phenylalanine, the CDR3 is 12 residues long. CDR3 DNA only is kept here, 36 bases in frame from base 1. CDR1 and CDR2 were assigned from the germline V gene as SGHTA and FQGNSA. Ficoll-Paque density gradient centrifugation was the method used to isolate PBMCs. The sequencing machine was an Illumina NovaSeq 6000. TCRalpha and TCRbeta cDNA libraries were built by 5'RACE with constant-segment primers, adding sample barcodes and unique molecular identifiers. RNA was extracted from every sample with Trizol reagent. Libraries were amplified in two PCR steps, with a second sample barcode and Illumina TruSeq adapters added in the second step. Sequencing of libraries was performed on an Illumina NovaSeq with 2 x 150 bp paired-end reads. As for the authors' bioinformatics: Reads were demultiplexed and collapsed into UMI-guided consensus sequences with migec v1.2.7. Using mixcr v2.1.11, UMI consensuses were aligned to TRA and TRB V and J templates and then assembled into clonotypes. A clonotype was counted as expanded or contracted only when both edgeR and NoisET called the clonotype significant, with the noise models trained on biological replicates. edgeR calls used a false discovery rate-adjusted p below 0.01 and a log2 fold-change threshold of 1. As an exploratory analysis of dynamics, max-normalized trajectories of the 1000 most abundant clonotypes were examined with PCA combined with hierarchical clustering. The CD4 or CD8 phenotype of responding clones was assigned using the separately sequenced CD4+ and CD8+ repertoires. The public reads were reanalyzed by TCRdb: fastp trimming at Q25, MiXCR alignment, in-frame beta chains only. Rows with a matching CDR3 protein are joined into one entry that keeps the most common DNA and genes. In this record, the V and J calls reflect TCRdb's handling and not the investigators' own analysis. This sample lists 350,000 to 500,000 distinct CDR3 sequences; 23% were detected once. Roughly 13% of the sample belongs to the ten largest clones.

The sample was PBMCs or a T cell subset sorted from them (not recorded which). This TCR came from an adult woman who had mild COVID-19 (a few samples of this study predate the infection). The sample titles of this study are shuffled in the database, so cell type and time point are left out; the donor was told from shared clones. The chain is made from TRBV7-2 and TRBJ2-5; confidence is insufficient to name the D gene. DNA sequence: TGTGCCAGCAGCTGGGTGGCCGAGACCCAGTACTTC. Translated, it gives CASSWVAETQYF.